The clone carrying this T cell receptor beta chain was seen a single time. The data originate from a study of shared clonotypes between healthy human individuals. Study at large: CD4 naive and memory got three plates each, CD8 naive two, CD8 memory one.

The repertoire was sequenced with immunoSEQ multiplex PCR; TCRdb's copy has only in-frame clones and lacks some. The table lists about 2.1 million clones, 85% to 95% of them singletons, with more than 1.5% in the top ten. In the naive CD8 group, cells lacked CD45RO and were positively selected for CCR7, so terminally differentiated effector memory CD45RA+ cells were left out. Germline-derived CDR1 and CDR2 are SEHNR and FQNEAQ (reference sequence). The V end lost 0 bases, the J end lost 3 bases, and 9 bases lay between the germline ends. The CDR3 consists of 14 residues. The chain couples TRBV7-9 to TRBJ2-7; D not resolved. Sequencing was done on a sample of naive CD8+ T cells from PBMCs. This receptor was obtained from a young man in good health. Some clones in this sample may be carry-over from other donors' samples. CDR3 residues: CASSLALAYYEQYF. CDR3 coding DNA: TGTGCCAGCAGCTTAGCGCTGGCCTACTACGAGCAGTACTTC. The full variable domain, completed using reference TRBV7-9 and TRBJ2-7, is DTGVSQNPRHKITKRGQNVTFRCDPISEHNRLYWYRQTLGQGPEFLTYFQNEAQLEKSRLLSDRFSAERPKGSFSTLEIQRTEQGDSAMYLCASSLALAYYEQYFGPGTRLTVT.